Listed here are 30 T cell receptor beta chains from one sample, sequenced in a study of blood T cell repertoires in COVID-19. Clones were read by immunoSEQ multiplex PCR, and TCRdb kept only the in-frame ones, dropping some. The sample includes approximately 250,000 clones, over 75% of them seen just once. Sequences were obtained from PBMCs or T cells enriched from blood (not recorded which). The source of these receptors is a woman in her forties or fifties with acute COVID-19.

The DNA of the CDR3 is TGTGCCAGCAGTGATGGGCGGGGGGGTGAGCAGTACTTC. This encodes CASSDGRGGEQYF. The chain couples TRBV6-1 to TRBJ2-7; TRBD2 matches at 9 bases. The germline V gene encodes CDR1 MNHNS and CDR2 SASEGT. Germline trimming cut 3 bases from V and 7 bases from J; bases unmatched to any gene: 4. This CDR3 region has 13 residues.

This chain uses TRBV6-5 with TRBJ1-4; D not certain. This CDR3 spans 13 amino acids. Looked up from germline, CDR1 is MNHEY and CDR2 is SVGAGI. The V end was cut by 11 bases, the J end by 0 bases, with 10 bases between. The chain's CDR3 is CAAKEPTNEKLFF. DNA for the CDR3: TGTGCCGCCAAGGAGCCAACTAATGAAAAACTGTTTTTT.

The chain is built from TRBV7-2 and TRBJ1-2; 9 positions match TRBD1. After removal of 7 bases from V and 11 bases from J, the junction contained 14 bases not matched to a gene. This CDR3 comprises 14 residues. CDR1 and CDR2 from the germline V gene are SGHTA and FQGNSA. CDR3 sequence (DNA): TGTGCCAGCAAGGACCGGGACAGGGCCGCTCCATACACCTTC. Amino acids: CASKDRDRAAPYTF.

V gene TRBV5-6 combines with J gene TRBJ2-7; TRBD1 matches 10 bases. Germline CDR1 SGHDT, CDR2 YYEEEE. This CDR3 has 15 residues. Trimming cost V 3 bases and J 4 bases; bases outside gene matches: 7. The CDR3 here is CASSSDRGIFYEQYF. As DNA, the CDR3 is TGTGCCAGCAGCTCGGACAGGGGGATTTTTTACGAGCAGTACTTC.

This clone was picked up a small number of times. This chain uses TRBV29-1 with TRBJ2-3, with 10 bases identical to TRBD1. The CDR3 extends over 14 amino acids. V trimming: 4 bases; J trimming: 6 bases; junction bases outside the gene matches: 7. The germline V gene encodes CDR1 SQVTM and CDR2 ANQGSEA. The CDR3 here is CSVVGQGSVDTQYF. CDR3 sequence (DNA): TGCAGCGTTGTGGGACAGGGGTCCGTGGATACGCAGTATTTT.

About this clone: A single base separates this from a much larger clone, so it may be a read error. The genes are TRBV12-3 or TRBV12-4 and TRBJ1-1, with 7 bases aligning to TRBD1. V lost 6 bases and J lost 1; bases outside the gene matches: 2. The CDR3 is 13 residues long. In nucleotides, the CDR3 is TGTGCCAGCAGCCGACAGGGGAACACTGAAGCTTTCTTT. This sequence encodes CASSRQGNTEAFF.

The V gene is TRBV5-6, the J gene TRBJ1-2; 8 bases agree with TRBD1. CDR3 size: 14 residues. Germline CDR1 SGHDT, CDR2 YYEEEE. V gave up 3 bases and J gave up 4 bases; unmatched junction bases: 5. Written as DNA, the CDR3 is TGTGCCAGCAGCTCCACCGGGACAGGCTATGGCTACACCTTC. Its protein is CASSSTGTGYGYTF.

This clone has a handful of counts. The V gene is TRBV7-6, the J gene TRBJ2-1; 11 bases map to TRBD2. Germline V lookup: CDR1 SGHVS, CDR2 FNYEAQ. V lost 5 bases, J lost 0 bases, and 6 bases stayed unmatched. CDR3 size: 17 residues. In DNA form, the CDR3 reads TGTGCCAGCAGCCGTGGACTAGCGGGCGGCTCCTACAATGAGCAGTTCTTC. This translates into CASSRGLAGGSYNEQFF.

The gene calls are TRBV7-9 and TRBJ1-2; D is undetermined. V shed 5 bases and J shed 1 base, with 8 bases lying between them. The CDR3 is made up of 13 amino acids. Germline V gene lookup returns CDR1 SEHNR and CDR2 FQNEAQ (reference sequence). The CDR3: CASSLGLNYGYTF. Here the CDR3 DNA reads TGTGCCAGCAGCCTCGGTCTTAACTATGGCTACACCTTC.

This clone appeared a few times. CDR3 DNA sequence: TGCAGCGTTGAAGAGGCAGAATCCCCCTACGAGCAGTACTTC. Translated, it gives CSVEEAESPYEQYF. J is TRBJ2-7 and V is TRBV29-1; D remains unclear. Trimming removed 0 bases at V and 2 bases at J, with 11 bases between. The CDR3 runs to 14 residues. Germline lookup yields CDR1 SQVTM and CDR2 ANQGSEA.

The genes are TRBV9 and TRBJ1-2; the D gene is possibly TRBD1 (5 bases). The V gene lost 3 bases and the J gene lost 6 bases, with 12 bases spanning the gap. The CDR3 is made up of 13 amino acids. CDR1 SGDLS and CDR2 YYNGEE come from the germline V gene. The CDR3, as DNA: TGTGCCAGCAGCGAGGGAGGGGTGCATGGCTACACCTTC. It yields the protein CASSEGGVHGYTF.

The table lists this clone with a few counts. The chain joins TRBV5-1 to TRBJ2-7; a weak D match, TRBD1 (6 bases). V lost 9 bases and J 1 base, leaving 17 bases between the germline ends. This CDR3 is 14 amino acids long. Germline V gene lookup returns CDR1 SGHRS and CDR2 YFSETQ. The CDR3 spells CATSPDRLSYEQYF. In DNA form, the CDR3 reads TGCGCCACCTCACCGGACAGACTTTCCTACGAGCAGTACTTC.

This clone was detected a few times. This chain uses TRBV6-5 with TRBJ1-1; weak D call: TRBD1 (5 bases). The V end was cut by 6 bases, the J end by 5 bases, with 19 bases between. Germline-derived CDR1 and CDR2 are MNHEY and SVGAGI. The CDR3 runs to 15 residues. CDR3 coding DNA: TGTGCCAGCAGACCCAGGGTTCGAGAAAAAACTGAAGCTTTCTTT. The encoded protein is CASRPRVREKTEAFF.

J is TRBJ1-5 and V is TRBV7-2; 8 bases fit TRBD1. This CDR3 spans 15 amino acids. Germline V gene sequence: CDR1 SGHTA, CDR2 FQGNSA. With V trimmed by 3 bases and J by 4 bases, 5 bases remained unmatched. The CDR3 nucleotides are TGTGCCAGCAGCTTTGAGACAGGGGTGAATCAGCCCCAGCATTTT. Its translation is CASSFETGVNQPQHF.

The chain couples TRBV18 to TRBJ2-1; a weak D match, TRBD2 (6 bases). V was trimmed by 0 bases and J by 6 bases, leaving 27 bases between them. Germline V gene sequence: CDR1 KGHSH, CDR2 LQKENI. The CDR3 runs 20 residues. The CDR3 sequence is CASSPPLAIVRWPESNEQFF. DNA of the CDR3: TGTGCCAGCTCACCACCGCTAGCGATCGTCCGTTGGCCAGAGAGCAATGAGCAGTTCTTC.

J is TRBJ1-1 and V is TRBV18; D is ambiguous. Germline V gives CDR1 KGHSH, CDR2 LQKENI. This CDR3 spans 15 amino acids. V lost 2 bases and J 1 base, leaving 11 bases between the germline ends. Here the CDR3 DNA reads TGTGCCAGCTCACCAATCCCGGGGTGGAACACTGAAGCTTTCTTT. It yields the protein CASSPIPGWNTEAFF.

This chain links TRBV29-1 with TRBJ2-7; 9 nucleotides align to TRBD1. Germline V gene lookup returns CDR1 SQVTM and CDR2 ANQGSEA. The CDR3 has 12 residues. J lost 3 bases, V lost 7 bases, and 4 bases had no gene match. The CDR3 coding sequence is TGCAGCGCTGGACAGGGGATCTACGAGCAGTACTTC. Amino acid sequence: CSAGQGIYEQYF.

For the CDR3, the DNA is TGTGCCAGCAGCCCCCGGACAGGATCGGTGGGCTACACCTTC. Its protein product is CASSPRTGSVGYTF. The V and J genes are TRBV5-6 and TRBJ1-2; TRBD1 agrees at 7 bases. The germline V gene encodes CDR1 SGHDT and CDR2 YYEEEE. The CDR3 loop spans 14 amino acids. J was trimmed by 8 bases and V by 4 bases; bases with no gene match: 11.

The chain uses TRBV4-1 and TRBJ1-1, with 7 nucleotides matching TRBD1. The V and J ends lost 4 bases and 1 base, in that order; junction bases with no gene match: 6. Per germline, CDR1 MGHRA and CDR2 YSYEKL. This CDR3 comprises 15 residues. CDR3 DNA sequence: TGCGCCAGCAGCCGAGAACAGGGGAAGAACACTGAAGCTTTCTTT. This gives the protein CASSREQGKNTEAFF.

A remark on this clone: The same CDR3 also results from other DNA sequences found in this sample. This rearrangement joins TRBV5-1 to TRBJ1-4; TRBD1 might be the D (6 bases). V dropped 0 bases and J dropped 3 bases, with 6 bases sitting between them. The germline V gene encodes CDR1 SGHRS and CDR2 YFSETQ. This CDR3 spans 14 amino acids. The CDR3 nucleotides read TGCGCCAGCAGCTTGGGGACAGCTAATGAAAAACTGTTTTTT. Translation gives CASSLGTANEKLFF.

Remarks on this clone: The same CDR3 arises from other DNA sequences in this sample as well. V usage is TRBV7-9 and J usage is TRBJ1-2; weak D call: TRBD1 (5 bases). V lost 5 bases, J lost 1 base, and 11 bases lay in between. Germline CDR1 reads SEHNR; CDR2 reads FQNEAQ (reference sequence). This CDR3 is built from 14 residues. In DNA, the CDR3 is TGTGCCAGCAGCCCCCGGGGGGGTAACTATGGCTACACCTTC. It is translated as CASSPRGGNYGYTF.

This chain uses TRBV6-2 or TRBV6-3 with TRBJ2-7; 8 positions match TRBD1. J gave up 7 bases and V 2 bases, and 13 bases lay outside the gene matches. The germline V gene encodes CDR1 MNHEY and CDR2 SVGEGT. The CDR3 totals 16 residues. The CDR3 region is CASSYTRTGFVIEQYF. In DNA form, the CDR3 reads TGTGCCAGCAGTTACACCAGGACAGGGTTTGTTATTGAGCAGTACTTC.

This clone was counted once. The V call is TRBV18, the J call TRBJ2-3; 10 positions match TRBD2. The V and J ends lost 6 bases and 4 bases, in that order; junction bases with no gene match: 10. This CDR3 region has 16 residues. Per the germline V gene, CDR1 is KGHSH and CDR2 is LQKENI. The CDR3 is CASSPSGGVLPDTQYF. The CDR3 DNA reads as TGTGCCAGCTCTCCTAGCGGGGGCGTCCTCCCAGATACGCAGTATTTT.

The chain joins TRBV27 to TRBJ1-1, with 10 bases lining up with TRBD1. The germline V gene encodes CDR1 MNHEY and CDR2 SMNVEV (reference sequence). The V segment lost 1 base and the J segment 4 bases; nucleotides outside the gene matches: 12. This CDR3 contains 18 residues. CDR3 residues: CASSLFPGTGEGSTEAFF. The CDR3 DNA sequence: TGTGCCAGCAGTTTATTCCCCGGGACAGGGGAAGGGAGCACTGAAGCTTTCTTT.

The chain recombines TRBV19 with TRBJ1-2; D possibly corresponds to TRBD1 (6 bases). V was shortened by 6 bases and J by 5 bases, with 16 bases between the two germline ends. The germline CDR1 and CDR2 sequences are LNHDA and SQIVND (reference sequence). This CDR3 region has 14 residues. This chain's CDR3 is CASRSGQTDYGYTF. CDR3 DNA sequence: TGTGCCAGTAGGTCCGGACAGACGGATTATGGCTACACCTTC.

The rearrangement links TRBV3-1 (or the pseudogene TRBV3-2) to TRBJ1-6, with D uncertain. The germline CDR1 and CDR2 sequences are LGHDT and YNNKEL (reference sequence). Trimming shortened V by 8 bases and J by 7 bases, and 15 bases separated the two germline ends. The CDR3 spans 14 residues. This CDR3 reads CASRELSGNSPLHF. The CDR3 DNA follows: TGTGCCAGCCGGGAGTTATCGGGGAATTCACCCCTCCACTTT.

The chain combines TRBV6-4 with TRBJ2-1; D perhaps matches TRBD1 (5 bases). The V end was cut by 3 bases, the J end by 5 bases, with 14 bases between. The CDR3 is 15 amino acids. Germline assignment: CDR1 MRHNA and CDR2 SNTAGT. For the CDR3, the DNA is TGTGCCAGCAGTGATGTAGGACATGGTAACAATGAGCAGTTCTTC. It translates to CASSDVGHGNNEQFF.

V is TRBV11-2 and J is TRBJ1-4, with TRBD1 matching over 9 bases. The CDR3 spans 15 residues. Germline assignment: CDR1 SGHAT and CDR2 FQNNGV. J gave up 4 bases and V 5 bases, and 5 bases lay outside the gene matches. The CDR3 DNA reads as TGTGCCAGCAGCCCCTGGACAGGGGTTAATGAAAAACTGTTTTTT. This sequence encodes CASSPWTGVNEKLFF.

CDR3 amino acids: CASSPQGGTSYNEQFF. DNA for the CDR3: TGTGCCAGCAGCCCGCAGGGGGGAACCTCCTACAATGAGCAGTTCTTC. The chain carries TRBV7-8 and TRBJ2-1; D might be TRBD1 (7 bases). The CDR3 totals 16 residues. V gave up 5 bases and J gave up 0 bases, with 14 bases separating them. CDR1 is SGHVS and CDR2 is FQNEAQ in the germline V gene.

The V call is TRBV9, the J call TRBJ2-3, with 10 bases matching TRBD2. The J segment lost 4 bases and the V segment lost 3 bases, leaving 8 bases of the junction unmatched. In germline, CDR1 is SGDLS, CDR2 YYNGEE. The CDR3 totals 16 residues. For the CDR3, the DNA is TGTGCCAGCAGCGCCAAGGGGAGCGGGGGGGCAGATACGCAGTATTTT. Its translation: CASSAKGSGGADTQYF.